This is a list of T cell receptor beta chains from one sample in a study of T cells in localized non-small cell lung cancer. Profiling relied on immunoSEQ multiplex PCR, and the TCRdb table lists in-frame clones only, not all of them. The sample consists of about 45,000 clones, 80% to 85% of them appearing once. Source: peripheral blood mononuclear cells, taken before any cancer treatment. The receptors were sampled from a man aged 40 to 70 with stage III lung adenocarcinoma. Each CDR3 is given with its conserved first and last residue. The order of the fields is CDR3 length, V gene, J gene, CDR3 protein.

18	TRBV2	TRBJ2-5	CASSDFLGLAGGQETQYF
13	TRBV15	TRBJ1-5	CATRGQGNQPQHF
15	TRBV7-2	TRBJ2-7	CASSLRQAASYEQYF
15	TRBV11-2	TRBJ1-1	CASREGGAPETEAFF
15	TRBV5-4	TRBJ2-1	CASSPTSGIYNEQFF
19	TRBV7-8	TRBJ1-1	CASSSSYGPQQYPNTEAFF
13	TRBV25-1	TRBJ2-1	CASSSSGSLEQFF
15	TRBV7-2	TRBJ1-3	CASSYRSYSGNTIYF
13	TRBV19	TRBJ1-4	CASMDRAKEKLFF
12	TRBV27	TRBJ1-6	CATRRLESPLHF
14	TRBV5-4	TRBJ1-6	CASSLGGYNSPLHF
13	TRBV30	TRBJ1-6	CAWSVGGDSPLHF
16	TRBV7-2	TRBJ2-3	CASSLARSGAGGTQYF
16	TRBV4-2	TRBJ2-7	CASRVDVVSPSYEQYF
12	TRBV2	TRBJ1-2	CASRDLTYGYTF
14	TRBV27	TRBJ2-7	CASSFDRTAYEQYF